The clone carrying this T cell receptor beta chain was recorded many times. What it binds is not known. These data originate in a study of T cells in Graves' hyperthyroidism and ophthalmopathy. CDR1 and CDR2 (germline): SGHAT, FQDESV (reference sequence). The CDR3 totals 16 residues. With 5 bases removed from V and 0 bases from J, the gap between germline ends came to 15 bases. Authors of the study amplified TCR beta CDR3 regions from RNA transcripts. TCR CDR3 underwent first-round RT-PCR with the HTBI primer set. TCRdb analysed the multiplex PCR reads with MiXCR anew, one entry per CDR3 protein. Of around 700,000 distinct CDR3 sequences detected, roughly a sixth appear once; the ten largest clones hold roughly 17%. The sample, blood from the first hyperthyroidism diagnosis, precedes any ophthalmopathy symptoms. Study findings and constraints: By a 13 V-J model, ophthalmopathy was set apart from stable hyperthyroidism.

Sequenced material: blood. The chain couples TRBV11-1 to TRBJ2-3; D is perhaps TRBD2 (5 bases). The receptor's source is a woman in her fifties or sixties with Graves' hyperthyroidism that later progressed to Graves' ophthalmopathy. The CDR3 region has the DNA TGTGCCAGCAGCCCAGCGGAGGCGGCTAGCACAGATACGCAGTATTTT. Protein sequence: CASSPAEAASTDTQYF.